Presented here are 32 T cell receptor beta chains from one specimen sequenced in a study of blood T cell repertoires in COVID-19. The table came from immunoSEQ multiplex PCR; TCRdb's copy has only in-frame clones and leaves some out. Of some 90,000 clones in the sample, 82% are singletons; the top ten hold 11%. Material: peripheral blood. All receptors derive from a man aged 65 to 85 with active or convalescent COVID-19.

The V and J genes are TRBV19 and TRBJ1-4, with D unclear. CDR1 and CDR2 from the germline V gene are LNHDA and SQIVND (reference sequence). V was shortened by 4 bases and J by 5 bases, with 8 bases between the two germline ends. The CDR3 spans 13 residues. Written as DNA, the CDR3 is TGTGCCAGTAGTAGGGCAGTAAATGAAAAACTGTTTTTT. Its translation is CASSRAVNEKLFF. Combining the CDR3 with reference TRBV19 and TRBJ1-4 gives the whole variable domain DGGITQSPKYLFRKEGQNVTLSCEQNLNHDAMYWYRQDPGQGLRLIYYSQIVNDFQKGDIAEGYSVSREKKESFPLTVTSAQKNPTAFYLCASSRAVNEKLFFGSGTQLSVL.

In its sample, this clone was seen once. The chain uses TRBV6-5 and TRBJ2-7, with a weak D call TRBD1 (5 bases). Germline V gene lookup returns CDR1 MNHEY and CDR2 SVGAGI. The ends were cut back, 4 bases at V and 2 bases at J, with 12 bases in the middle. The CDR3 loop spans 14 amino acids. The CDR3 is CASSLNQGPYEQYF. DNA of the CDR3: TGTGCCAGCAGTTTAAATCAGGGTCCCTACGAGCAGTACTTC.

V usage is TRBV10-2 and J usage is TRBJ2-1, with 8 bases lining up with TRBD2. CDR3 length equals 16 residues. The V gene's germline CDR1 is WSHSY and CDR2 SAAADI. Trimming removed 5 bases from V and 8 bases from J; junction bases left unmatched: 14. CDR3 loop: CASSNTRGGSPDEQFF. CDR3 coding DNA: TGCGCCAGCAGTAATACCCGGGGGGGCAGTCCAGATGAGCAGTTCTTC.

This clone occurred a few times. The rearrangement uses TRBV11-3 and TRBJ1-2; D remains unclear. The CDR3 length is 12 residues. Germline V lookup: CDR1 SGHNT, CDR2 YENEEA. The V gene lost 5 bases and the J gene lost 5 bases, with 9 bases spanning the gap. CDR3 protein: CASSPGQYGYTF. For the CDR3, the DNA is TGTGCCAGCAGCCCTGGGCAATATGGCTACACCTTC. Combining the CDR3 with reference TRBV11-3 and TRBJ1-2 gives the whole variable domain EAGVVQSPRYKIIEKKQPVAFWCNPISGHNTLYWYLQNLGQGPELLIRYENEEAVDDSQLPKDRFSAERLKGVDSTLKIQPAELGDSAVYLCASSPGQYGYTFGSGTRLTVV.

The chain recombines TRBV5-6 with TRBJ1-2, with 7 bases fitting TRBD1. Trimming took 2 bases from V and 5 from J; bases not matched to a gene: 6. In germline, CDR1 is SGHDT, CDR2 YYEEEE. This CDR3 has 14 amino acids. The DNA of the CDR3 is TGTGCCAGCAGCTTAAGGACAGGAGTGTATGGCTACACCTTC. Its protein product is CASSLRTGVYGYTF.

V and J are TRBV19 and TRBJ2-7; TRBD2 matches at 13 bases. From germline, CDR1 is LNHDA and CDR2 SQIVND (reference sequence). Trimming cost V 7 bases and J 12 bases; bases outside gene matches: 9. CDR3 length equals 13 residues. The CDR3 is CASNGLAGVYRYF. The DNA for the CDR3 is TGTGCCAGTAACGGACTAGCGGGGGTTTATCGGTACTTC.

This clone appeared a single time. V gene TRBV27 combines with J gene TRBJ1-3, with D hard to call. CDR1 and CDR2 (germline): MNHEY, SMNVEV (reference sequence). V was shortened by 0 bases and J by 0 bases, with 3 bases between the two germline ends. The CDR3 length is 14 residues. DNA for the CDR3: TGTGCCAGCAGTTTATCGGCCTCTGGAAACACCATATATTTT. Protein product: CASSLSASGNTIYF.

J is TRBJ1-2 and V is TRBV4-1; TRBD1 aligns across 7 bases. Losses at the gene ends were 0 bases for V and 6 bases for J; bases not matched to a gene: 13. CDR1 and CDR2 from the germline V gene are MGHRA and YSYEKL. The length of the CDR3 is 17 residues. In nucleotides, the CDR3 is TGCGCCAGCAGCCAAGATCCAGGAGGGGGCGCAAATGATGGCTACACCTTC. As protein: CASSQDPGGGANDGYTF.

The gene calls are TRBV19 and TRBJ2-3, with a possible D match to TRBD2 (5 bases). The CDR3 totals 15 residues. V was cut by 11 bases and J by 0 bases, with 18 bases left in between. Germline lookup yields CDR1 LNHDA and CDR2 SQIVND (reference sequence). The CDR3: CASKEGRTSTDTQYF. In nucleotides, the CDR3 is TGTGCCTCTAAAGAGGGCAGGACCAGCACAGATACGCAGTATTTT.

The rearrangement links TRBV6-5 to TRBJ1-6, with D maybe TRBD1 (5 bases). Germline loops: CDR1 MNHEY, CDR2 SVGAGI. V was clipped by 4 bases and J by 7 bases, with 11 bases between them. The CDR3 is made up of 14 amino acids. CDR3 DNA sequence: TGTGCCAGCAGTTTGAGGGGAGGGAATTCACCCCTCCACTTT. This gives the protein CASSLRGGNSPLHF.

The chain couples TRBV6-5 to TRBJ2-7; 9 bases are a match to TRBD1. The CDR3 sequence is 16 residues long. With 1 base clipped from V and 4 bases from J, the junction kept 8 bases outside the gene matches. The germline V gene encodes CDR1 MNHEY and CDR2 SVGAGI. This CDR3 is CASSYLPGQGSYEQYF. The CDR3 DNA reads TGTGCCAGCAGTTACTTACCGGGACAGGGATCTTACGAGCAGTACTTC.

This rearrangement joins TRBV5-1 to TRBJ1-1, with D possibly TRBD1 on 6 matching bases. The germline gives CDR1 SGHRS, CDR2 YFSETQ. This CDR3 contains 14 residues. Trimming took 1 base from V and 1 from J, leaving 8 bases between them. CDR3 nucleotide sequence: TGCGCCAGCAGCTTGTTACAGGGGAACACTGAAGCTTTCTTT. Translating gives CASSLLQGNTEAFF.

This rearrangement joins TRBV6-6 to TRBJ1-2, with 8 bases matching TRBD1. CDR3 length: 13 amino acids. Germline CDR1 MNHNY, CDR2 SVGAGI (reference sequence). Losses at the gene ends were 8 bases for V and 6 bases for J; bases not matched to a gene: 8. In DNA, the CDR3 is TGTGCCAGCCTCGAGACAGGGGAAAATGGCTACACCTTC. Its translation is CASLETGENGYTF.

The V gene is TRBV5-8, the J gene TRBJ2-3; 14 positions match TRBD2. The V gene end was trimmed by 4 bases and the J gene end by 2 bases; junction bases not matched to a gene: 9. Germline V CDR1 and CDR2: SGHTS, YDEGEE. The CDR3 contains 18 residues. CDR3 loop: CASSLPGLAGEITDTQYF. CDR3 DNA: TGTGCCAGCAGCCTCCCGGGACTAGCGGGGGAGATCACAGATACGCAGTATTTT.

The chain recombines TRBV6-5 with TRBJ2-7, with TRBD2 identical over 7 bases. This CDR3 comprises 14 residues. V was clipped by 6 bases and J by 4 bases; unmatched bases: 9. CDR1 and CDR2 from the germline V gene are MNHEY and SVGAGI. The CDR3 protein is CASSPSGAVYEQYF. The CDR3, as DNA: TGTGCCAGCAGCCCCAGCGGGGCCGTGTACGAGCAGTACTTC.

This clone was observed a single time. V is TRBV6-6 and J is TRBJ2-2, with a tentative D call TRBD1 (5 bases). The V gene lost 5 bases and the J gene lost 4 bases, with 20 bases spanning the gap. Per germline, CDR1 MNHNY and CDR2 SVGAGI (reference sequence). The CDR3 length is 17 residues. The CDR3 sequence: CASSRRVGRLSTGELFF. CDR3 sequence (DNA): TGTGCCAGCAGTCGCAGGGTAGGCCGGTTGAGCACCGGGGAGCTGTTTTTT.

This clone was seen more than once but under ten times. The same CDR3 arises from other DNA sequences in this sample as well. The chain's CDR3 is CAWSVRDNQPQHF. As DNA, the CDR3 is TGTGCCTGGAGTGTACGAGATAATCAGCCCCAGCATTTT. The chain uses TRBV30 and TRBJ1-5; D is unresolved. Germline V gene lookup returns CDR1 GTSNPN and CDR2 SVGIG (reference sequence). V lost 0 bases, J lost 4 bases, and 7 bases lay in between. The CDR3 covers 13 residues.

The gene calls are TRBV9 and TRBJ2-7; 9 bases agree with TRBD1. This CDR3 contains 15 residues. The V segment lost 2 bases and the J segment 5 bases; nucleotides outside the gene matches: 8. CDR1 and CDR2 (germline): SGDLS, YYNGEE. CDR3 DNA sequence: TGTGCCAGCAGCGTTTGGACAGGGGTAAAGAACGAGCAGTACTTC. Its protein product is CASSVWTGVKNEQYF.

V and J are TRBV9 and TRBJ2-7, with a tentative D call TRBD1 (6 bases). CDR3 length: 14 amino acids. Trimming took off 0 bases at V and 6 bases at J, with 13 bases between the two ends. Germline loops: CDR1 SGDLS, CDR2 YYNGEE. CDR3 sequence (DNA): TGTGCCAGCAGCGTAGGGGTGGTAGGGGGCGAGCAGTACTTC. Encoded protein: CASSVGVVGGEQYF.

This clone was observed a handful of times. V gene TRBV7-9 combines with J gene TRBJ1-1; D is perhaps TRBD1 (5 bases). The CDR3 runs 16 residues. The V end lost 1 base, the J end lost 3 bases, and 15 bases lay between the germline ends. Germline lookup yields CDR1 SEHNR and CDR2 FQNEAQ (reference sequence). DNA of the CDR3: TGTGCCAGCAGCTTAGGTTCGGGGGAGTGGGACACTGAAGCTTTCTTT. Protein product: CASSLGSGEWDTEAFF.

The chain couples TRBV27 to TRBJ1-2, with D possibly matching TRBD1 (5 bases). Germline assignment: CDR1 MNHEY and CDR2 SMNVEV (reference sequence). Trimming took 2 bases from V and 1 from J, leaving 11 bases between them. The CDR3 runs 15 residues. CDR3 protein: CASSLRPGINYGYTF. The CDR3 nucleotides read TGTGCCAGCAGTTTACGACCAGGGATTAACTATGGCTACACCTTC.

This clone was detected once. The chain's CDR3 is CASSLGRGPAEAFF. As DNA, the CDR3 is TGTGCCAGCTCACTAGGGCGGGGGCCGGCGGAAGCTTTCTTT. J is TRBJ1-1 and V is TRBV18; tentatively, D is TRBD1 (6 bases). The CDR3 spans 14 residues. Per germline, CDR1 KGHSH and CDR2 LQKENI. The V end lost 4 bases, the J end lost 8 bases, and 17 bases lay between the germline ends.

This chain links TRBV6-5 with TRBJ1-1; the D is unclear. Between the trimmed V and J ends, which lost 0 bases and 8 bases, there was a span of 7 bases. This CDR3 comprises 12 residues. Germline CDR1 MNHEY, CDR2 SVGAGI. CDR3 DNA: TGTGCCAGCAGTTACTCGACTTGGGAAGCTTTCTTT. This codes for CASSYSTWEAFF.

This chain joins TRBV30 and TRBJ2-7, with TRBD1 identical over 7 bases. CDR3 length: 15 amino acids. Germline values: CDR1 GTSNPN, CDR2 SVGIG (reference sequence). Trimming cost V 4 bases and J 6 bases; bases outside gene matches: 15. The CDR3 DNA sequence: TGTGCCTGGAATCCGGCTAGGGGGCAACCTAGCGAGCAGTACTTC. This sequence encodes CAWNPARGQPSEQYF.

This clone was detected only a few times. The rearrangement uses TRBV27 and TRBJ2-2; D gene uncertain. The CDR3 covers 13 residues. The V gene's germline CDR1 is MNHEY and CDR2 SMNVEV (reference sequence). The germline V and J ends were trimmed by 0 bases and 5 bases, with 4 bases remaining between them. This CDR3 is CASSLSGTGELFF. CDR3 nucleotides: TGTGCCAGCAGTTTATCCGGGACCGGGGAGCTGTTTTTT.

Regarding this clone: Other DNA sequences in this sample translate to the same CDR3. CDR3 in DNA: TGTGCCAGCAGCTTGAGCGGGGGCAATGAGCAGTTCTTC. This sequence encodes CASSLSGGNEQFF. This rearrangement joins TRBV5-4 to TRBJ2-1, with 8 bases that match TRBD2. Germline V lookup: CDR1 SGHNT, CDR2 YYREEE (reference sequence). The CDR3 covers 13 residues. After removal of 1 base from V and 6 bases from J, the junction contained 0 bases not matched to a gene.

The genes are TRBV19 and TRBJ1-5; possibly TRBD1 for D (5 bases). CDR1 LNHDA and CDR2 SQIVND come from the germline V gene (reference sequence). This CDR3 is built from 17 residues. V was pared by 1 base and J by 2 bases, with 15 bases between. CDR3 nucleotides: TGTGCCAGTAGTATAGCCCCCACAGGTAGGGGCAATCAGCCCCAGCATTTT. This sequence encodes CASSIAPTGRGNQPQHF. Together with reference TRBV19 and TRBJ1-5, the CDR3 gives the full variable domain: DGGITQSPKYLFRKEGQNVTLSCEQNLNHDAMYWYRQDPGQGLRLIYYSQIVNDFQKGDIAEGYSVSREKKESFPLTVTSAQKNPTAFYLCASSIAPTGRGNQPQHFGDGTRLSIL.

V and J are TRBV27 and TRBJ1-4; weak D call: TRBD1 (5 bases). The V gene's germline CDR1 is MNHEY and CDR2 SMNVEV (reference sequence). Trimming pared 4 bases from V and 6 bases from J, leaving 12 bases between. The CDR3 contains 14 residues. The CDR3, as DNA: TGTGCCAGCAGTTGGATAGGGGCGGATGAAAAACTGTTTTTT. This sequence encodes CASSWIGADEKLFF.

V usage is TRBV5-8 and J usage is TRBJ2-1; TRBD2 might be the D (6 bases). Germline V gene sequence: CDR1 SGHTS, CDR2 YDEGEE. The CDR3 is 19 amino acids. The germline V and J ends were trimmed by 1 base and 0 bases, with 20 bases remaining between them. The CDR3 nucleotides are TGTGCCAGCAGCTTGATTGGGGGGTCCCCCGGGAACTCCTACAATGAGCAGTTCTTC. As protein: CASSLIGGSPGNSYNEQFF.

The chain combines TRBV3-1 (or the pseudogene TRBV3-2) with TRBJ2-7; no reliable D call. This CDR3 is built from 15 residues. V was clipped by 4 bases and J by 2 bases, with 15 bases between them. Germline V gene lookup returns CDR1 LGHDT and CDR2 YNNKEL (reference sequence). CDR3 sequence (DNA): TGTGCCAGCAGCCCCACGGCGGCCAGAACCTACGAGCAGTACTTC. Translating it yields CASSPTAARTYEQYF.

The V call is TRBV7-2, the J call TRBJ2-7; TRBD1 matches at 9 bases. Per germline, CDR1 SGHTA and CDR2 FQGNSA. The CDR3 is made up of 15 amino acids. Trimming took 5 bases from V and 0 from J; bases not matched to a gene: 5. The CDR3 sequence is CASSAGQGFSYEQYF. In DNA form, the CDR3 reads TGTGCCAGCAGCGCGGGACAGGGTTTCTCCTACGAGCAGTACTTC.

V usage is TRBV5-1 and J usage is TRBJ1-1; 11 bases map to TRBD1. V shed 4 bases and J 6 bases; nucleotides not matched to a gene: 5. CDR3 length: 14 residues. The V gene's germline CDR1 is SGHRS and CDR2 YFSETQ. The DNA of the CDR3 is TGCGCCAGCAGCCTCGGACAGGGGGCAGCTGAAGCTTTCTTT. As protein: CASSLGQGAAEAFF.